This TCR beta chain originates from a study of blood T cells in healthy people across ages. General observations from the study: The recorded TCR beta diversity per million T cells decreased in a roughly linear manner with age. Among long-lived donors, naive CD4+ cells were more numerous and diversity higher than in aged donors.

Germline V gene data show CDR1 as LGHNA and CDR2 as YSLEER. The CDR3 is 15 amino acids. V was trimmed by 6 bases and J by 3 bases, leaving 17 bases between them. Using a J-beta primer mix together with a sample-barcoded 5' primer, a second PCR was run for about 6 to 11 cycles. TCRdb called the 5' RACE reads again in MiXCR, with one record for every CDR3 protein. The data show around 600,000 distinct CDR3 sequences, 45% to 55% seen once. A remark on this clonotype: Its antigen remains unidentified.

Per sample, a minimum of 6.5 million PBMCs were isolated. The TCR originated in a man older than 75 in good health. This chain uses TRBV4-3 with TRBJ1-1, with D perhaps TRBD1 (5 bases). The source material was blood. CDR3 sequence: CASRQENGHHTEAFF. The DNA for the CDR3 is TGCGCCAGCAGACAGGAAAATGGACATCACACTGAAGCTTTCTTT.